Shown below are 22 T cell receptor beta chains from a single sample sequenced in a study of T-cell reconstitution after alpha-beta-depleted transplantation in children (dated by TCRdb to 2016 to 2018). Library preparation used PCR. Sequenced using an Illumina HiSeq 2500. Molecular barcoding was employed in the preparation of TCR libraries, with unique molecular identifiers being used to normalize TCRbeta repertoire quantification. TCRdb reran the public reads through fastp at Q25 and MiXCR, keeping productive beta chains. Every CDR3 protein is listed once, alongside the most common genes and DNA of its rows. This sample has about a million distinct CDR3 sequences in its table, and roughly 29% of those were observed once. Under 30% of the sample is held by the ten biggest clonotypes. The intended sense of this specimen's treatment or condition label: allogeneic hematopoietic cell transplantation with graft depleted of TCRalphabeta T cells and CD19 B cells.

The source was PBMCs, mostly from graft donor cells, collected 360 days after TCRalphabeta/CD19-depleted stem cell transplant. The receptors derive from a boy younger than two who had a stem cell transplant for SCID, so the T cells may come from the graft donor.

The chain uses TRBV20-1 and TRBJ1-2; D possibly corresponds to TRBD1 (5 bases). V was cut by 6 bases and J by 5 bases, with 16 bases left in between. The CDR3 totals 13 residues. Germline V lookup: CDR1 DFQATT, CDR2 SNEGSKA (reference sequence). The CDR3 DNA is TGCAGTGCCGGGGGTGACCTGAGGTATGGCTACACCTTC. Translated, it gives CSAGGDLRYGYTF.

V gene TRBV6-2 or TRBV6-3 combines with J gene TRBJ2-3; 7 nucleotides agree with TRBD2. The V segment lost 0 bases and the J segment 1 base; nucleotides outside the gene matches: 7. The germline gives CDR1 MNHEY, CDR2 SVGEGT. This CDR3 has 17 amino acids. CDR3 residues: CASSYSTAGVRTDTQYF. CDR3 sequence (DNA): TGTGCCAGCAGTTACTCGACCGCGGGGGTTCGCACAGATACGCAGTATTTT.

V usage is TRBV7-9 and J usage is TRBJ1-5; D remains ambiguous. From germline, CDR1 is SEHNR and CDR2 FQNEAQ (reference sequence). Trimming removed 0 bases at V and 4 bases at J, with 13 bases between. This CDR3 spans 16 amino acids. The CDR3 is CASSLAGRKVNQPQHF. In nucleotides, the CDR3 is TGTGCCAGCAGCTTAGCGGGCAGAAAAGTAAATCAGCCCCAGCATTTT.

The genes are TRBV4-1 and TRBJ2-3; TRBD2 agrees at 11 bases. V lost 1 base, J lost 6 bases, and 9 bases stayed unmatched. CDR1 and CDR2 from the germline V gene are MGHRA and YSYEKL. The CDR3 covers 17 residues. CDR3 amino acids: CASSQVTASGGRDTQYF. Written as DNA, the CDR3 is TGCGCCAGCAGCCAAGTTACGGCTAGCGGGGGGAGGGATACGCAGTATTTT.

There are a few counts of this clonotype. This CDR3 reads CASSLPLVPRYWYF. The CDR3, as DNA: TGTGCCAGCAGCTTACCCCTTGTCCCCCGATATTGGTATTTT. The gene calls are TRBV7-8 and TRBJ2-3; D unclear. V was clipped by 2 bases and J by 14 bases, with 20 bases between them. This CDR3 contains 14 residues. The V gene's germline CDR1 is SGHVS and CDR2 FQNEAQ.

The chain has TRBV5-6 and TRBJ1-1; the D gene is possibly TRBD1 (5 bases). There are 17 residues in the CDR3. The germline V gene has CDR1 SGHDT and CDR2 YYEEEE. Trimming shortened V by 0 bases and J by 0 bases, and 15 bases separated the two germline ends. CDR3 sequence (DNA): TGTGCCAGCAGCTTGGGGGGGATTCTCTCGATGAACACTGAAGCTTTCTTT. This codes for CASSLGGILSMNTEAFF.

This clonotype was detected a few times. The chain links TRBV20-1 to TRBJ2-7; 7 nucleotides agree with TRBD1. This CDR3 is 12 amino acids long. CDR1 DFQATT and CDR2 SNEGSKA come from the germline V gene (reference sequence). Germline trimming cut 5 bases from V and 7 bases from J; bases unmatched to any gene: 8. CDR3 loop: CSAPDRSWEQYF. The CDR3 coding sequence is TGCAGTGCTCCGGACAGGTCGTGGGAGCAGTACTTC.

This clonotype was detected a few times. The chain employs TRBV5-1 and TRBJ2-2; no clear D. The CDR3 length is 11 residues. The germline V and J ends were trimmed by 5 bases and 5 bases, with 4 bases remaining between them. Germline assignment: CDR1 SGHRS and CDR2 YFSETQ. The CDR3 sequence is CASRETGELFF. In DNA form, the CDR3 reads TGCGCCAGCAGGGAAACCGGGGAGCTGTTTTTT.

In nucleotides, the CDR3 is TGTGCCAGCTCAACACACGGGACTCAGAGCTCTGGAAACACCATATATTTT. Protein product: CASSTHGTQSSGNTIYF. The chain carries TRBV18 and TRBJ1-3, with D possibly being TRBD1 (5 bases). Germline-derived CDR1 and CDR2 are KGHSH and LQKENI. V was pared by 5 bases and J by 0 bases, with 17 bases between. The CDR3 has 17 residues.

The CDR3 nucleotides read TGTGCCAGCTCAAGGCAAAGCGGGGAGACCCAGTACTTC. Amino acid sequence: CASSRQSGETQYF. This chain connects TRBV18 to TRBJ2-5; D perhaps matches TRBD2 (6 bases). Trimming left V 5 bases short and J 5 bases short, with 12 bases between. The CDR3 is made up of 13 amino acids. CDR1 is KGHSH, CDR2 LQKENI, per germline.

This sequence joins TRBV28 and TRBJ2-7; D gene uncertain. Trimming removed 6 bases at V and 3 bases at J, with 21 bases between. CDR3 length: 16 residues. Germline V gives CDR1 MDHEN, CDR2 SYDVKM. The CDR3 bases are TGTGCCAGCAGCCTACCCGACTTGGGGAAGAACTACGAGCAGTACTTC. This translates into CASSLPDLGKNYEQYF.

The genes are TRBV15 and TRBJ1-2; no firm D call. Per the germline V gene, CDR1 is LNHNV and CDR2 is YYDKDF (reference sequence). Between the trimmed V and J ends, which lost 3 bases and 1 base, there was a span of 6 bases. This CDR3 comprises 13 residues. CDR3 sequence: CATSSYVNYGYTF. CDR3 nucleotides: TGTGCCACCAGCAGCTACGTTAACTATGGCTACACCTTC.

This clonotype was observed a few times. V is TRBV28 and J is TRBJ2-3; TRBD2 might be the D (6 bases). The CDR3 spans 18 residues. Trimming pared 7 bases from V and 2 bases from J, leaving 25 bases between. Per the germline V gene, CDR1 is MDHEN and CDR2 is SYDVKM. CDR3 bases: TGTGCCAGCATGGGGAGGTTTGCGGAATCTGACTACACAGATACGCAGTATTTT. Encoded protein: CASMGRFAESDYTDTQYF.

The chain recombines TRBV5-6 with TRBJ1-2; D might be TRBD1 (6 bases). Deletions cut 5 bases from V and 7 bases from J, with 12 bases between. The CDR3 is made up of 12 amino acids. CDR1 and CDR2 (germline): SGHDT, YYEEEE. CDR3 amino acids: CASRQGFFGYTF. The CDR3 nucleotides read TGTGCCAGCAGACAGGGTTTCTTTGGCTACACCTTC.

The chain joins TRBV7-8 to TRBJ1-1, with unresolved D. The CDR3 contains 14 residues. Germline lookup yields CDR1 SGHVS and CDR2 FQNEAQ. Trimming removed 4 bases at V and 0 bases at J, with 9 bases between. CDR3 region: CASSSGMLNTEAFF. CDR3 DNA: TGTGCCAGCAGCTCCGGGATGCTGAACACTGAAGCTTTCTTT.

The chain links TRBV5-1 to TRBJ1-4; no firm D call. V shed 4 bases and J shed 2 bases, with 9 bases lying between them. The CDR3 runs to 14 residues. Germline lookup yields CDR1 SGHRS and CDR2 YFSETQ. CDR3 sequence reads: CASSPDGTNEKLFF. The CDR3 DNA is TGCGCCAGCAGCCCGGACGGTACTAATGAAAAACTGTTTTTT.

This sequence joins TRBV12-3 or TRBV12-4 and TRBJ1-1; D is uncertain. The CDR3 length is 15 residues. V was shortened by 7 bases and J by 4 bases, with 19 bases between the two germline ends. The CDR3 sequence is CASTQTGRVGTEAFF. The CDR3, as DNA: TGTGCCAGCACCCAAACCGGAAGGGTGGGCACTGAAGCTTTCTTT.

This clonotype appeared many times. The CDR3 spells CASSQSGRNEQFF. The CDR3 coding sequence is TGCGCCAGCAGCCAGTCCGGGCGCAATGAGCAGTTCTTC. The chain couples TRBV4-1 to TRBJ2-1; D not certain. The germline CDR1 and CDR2 sequences are MGHRA and YSYEKL. CDR3 size: 13 residues. V was trimmed by 3 bases and J by 6 bases, leaving 9 bases between them.

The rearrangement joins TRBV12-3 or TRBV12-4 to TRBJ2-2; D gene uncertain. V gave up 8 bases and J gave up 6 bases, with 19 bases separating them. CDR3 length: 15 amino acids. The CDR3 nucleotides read TGTGCCAGCGGGAAACATAGAGTTGTCCCCGGGGAGCTGTTTTTT. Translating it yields CASGKHRVVPGELFF.

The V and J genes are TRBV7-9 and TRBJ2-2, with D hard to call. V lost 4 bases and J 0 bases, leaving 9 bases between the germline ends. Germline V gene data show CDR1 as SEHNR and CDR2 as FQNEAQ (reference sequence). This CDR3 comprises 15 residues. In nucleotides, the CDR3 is TGTGCCAGCAGCTCTCCAACAGCGAACACCGGGGAGCTGTTTTTT. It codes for CASSSPTANTGELFF.

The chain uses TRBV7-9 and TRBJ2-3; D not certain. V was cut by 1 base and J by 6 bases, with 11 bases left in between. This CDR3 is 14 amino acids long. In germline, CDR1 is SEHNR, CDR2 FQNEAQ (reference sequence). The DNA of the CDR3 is TGTGCCAGCAGCTTAGAATTGGGCATCGATACGCAGTATTTT. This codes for CASSLELGIDTQYF.

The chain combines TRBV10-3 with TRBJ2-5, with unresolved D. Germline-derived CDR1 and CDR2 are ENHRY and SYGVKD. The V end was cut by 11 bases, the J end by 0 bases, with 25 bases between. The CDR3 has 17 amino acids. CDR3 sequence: CARRVQQRSRYQETQYF. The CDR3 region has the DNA TGTGCCCGACGGGTCCAACAGCGATCCCGGTACCAAGAGACCCAGTACTTC.